Listed here are 27 T cell receptor beta chains from one sample, sequenced in a study of T cell responses to AZD1222 COVID-19 vaccine. Here immunoSEQ multiplex PCR was the method, and the copy in TCRdb shows in-frame clones only, minus some. The profile shows about 160,000 clones, roughly 90% of them singletons. Sequences were derived from peripheral blood, sampled 28 days after the second AZD1222 dose. These receptors originate from an adult who received the AZD1222 COVID-19 vaccine.

This clone was observed once. The CDR3 DNA follows: TGCGCCAGCAGCTTGGATGGGGATATTGGTCAGCCCCAGCATTTT. It codes for CASSLDGDIGQPQHF. The chain uses TRBV5-1 and TRBJ1-5, with D uncertain. Trimming left V 0 bases short and J 6 bases short, with 13 bases between. The CDR3 spans 15 residues. The germline V gene encodes CDR1 SGHRS and CDR2 YFSETQ.

The chain couples TRBV29-1 to TRBJ1-5; 7 nucleotides align to TRBD1. The ends lost 7 bases at V and 5 bases at J; junction bases unmatched: 8. Per the germline V gene, CDR1 is SQVTM and CDR2 is ANQGSEA. This CDR3 comprises 13 residues. This CDR3 is CSADRPGDQPQHF. Written as DNA, the CDR3 is TGCAGCGCGGACAGGCCGGGTGATCAGCCCCAGCATTTT.

The V and J genes are TRBV7-9 and TRBJ1-2, with no clear D. Trimming left V 4 bases short and J 3 bases short, with 18 bases between. The V gene's germline CDR1 is SEHNR and CDR2 FQNEAQ (reference sequence). This CDR3 region has 16 residues. The CDR3 coding sequence is TGTGCCAGCAGCTCTTCCGCCGATCTAGGTGACTATGGCTACACCTTC. Translated: CASSSSADLGDYGYTF.

The V call is TRBV6-5, the J call TRBJ1-5, with TRBD1 as a possible D gene (5 bases). The germline CDR1 and CDR2 sequences are MNHEY and SVGAGI. The CDR3 totals 15 residues. V dropped 0 bases and J dropped 1 base, with 7 bases sitting between them. The CDR3 sequence is CASSYSRDSNQPQHF. Written as DNA, the CDR3 is TGTGCCAGCAGTTACTCGAGGGACAGCAATCAGCCCCAGCATTTT.

The DNA of the CDR3 is TGTGCCAGCAGCCGGGAACAGGGATGGGGTTCACCCCTCCACTTT. Amino acids: CASSREQGWGSPLHF. V usage is TRBV7-2 and J usage is TRBJ1-6; D is perhaps TRBD1 (6 bases). Germline CDR1 reads SGHTA; CDR2 reads FQGNSA. This CDR3 is 15 amino acids long. V was shortened by 5 bases and J by 9 bases, with 17 bases between the two germline ends.

The chain couples TRBV30 to TRBJ1-5; D call uncertain. The V end lost 0 bases, the J end lost 0 bases, and 9 bases lay between the germline ends. The CDR3 runs to 15 residues. Germline V gives CDR1 GTSNPN, CDR2 SVGIG (reference sequence). The CDR3 is CAWSVRGISNQPQHF. The DNA of the CDR3 is TGTGCCTGGAGTGTACGGGGAATTAGCAATCAGCCCCAGCATTTT.

The chain couples TRBV6-6 to TRBJ1-3, with 8 bases fitting TRBD1. The CDR3 spans 15 residues. The ends lost 4 bases at V and 5 bases at J; junction bases unmatched: 7. Germline V gene sequence: CDR1 MNHNY, CDR2 SVGAGI (reference sequence). In DNA form, the CDR3 reads TGTGCCAGCAGTTTTTCCACAGGGGGTAGAAACACCATATATTTT. This codes for CASSFSTGGRNTIYF.

The J gene is TRBJ2-5, the V gene TRBV6-5; D gene uncertain. CDR1 MNHEY and CDR2 SVGAGI come from the germline V gene. The length of the CDR3 is 10 residues. The CDR3 bases are TGTGTTAGCCGGGAAGAGACCCAGTACTTC. It is translated as CVSREETQYF.

The chain uses TRBV13 and TRBJ1-2, with a tentative D call TRBD1 (6 bases). Germline values: CDR1 PRHDT, CDR2 FYEKMQ (reference sequence). The germline V and J ends were trimmed by 5 bases and 8 bases, with 21 bases remaining between them. This CDR3 is 15 amino acids long. In nucleotides, the CDR3 is TGTGCCAGCAGCACCCTTACGACAGGCCAAAGGGGCTACACCTTC. Amino acids: CASSTLTTGQRGYTF.

V usage is TRBV29-1 and J usage is TRBJ1-1; D perhaps matches TRBD1 (5 bases). This CDR3 is built from 14 residues. V lost 0 bases and J lost 3, with 11 bases in between. From germline, CDR1 is SQVTM and CDR2 ANQGSEA. The CDR3 bases are TGCAGCGTTGAAGAAACTCCGGGGGACACTGAAGCTTTCTTT. Its protein is CSVEETPGDTEAFF.

To note about this clone: The sample carries other DNA sequences with the same CDR3. The chain employs TRBV12-3 or TRBV12-4 and TRBJ1-6; unclear D gene. Between the trimmed V and J ends, which lost 1 base and 13 bases, there was a span of 5 bases. The CDR3 totals 11 residues. Written as DNA, the CDR3 is TGTGCCAGCAGTTTAGGGGGTCCCCTCCACTTT. Translated: CASSLGGPLHF.

The V and J genes are TRBV20-1 and TRBJ2-7; the D is unclear. Germline CDR1 is DFQATT and CDR2 is SNEGSKA (reference sequence). Trimming pared 3 bases from V and 2 bases from J, leaving 14 bases between. The CDR3 consists of 14 residues. DNA for the CDR3: TGCAGTGCTAGTGGGTACTTACCACCCTACGAGCAGTACTTC. It translates to CSASGYLPPYEQYF.

This chain joins TRBV27 and TRBJ2-2; D might be TRBD2 (7 bases). V lost 6 bases and J 6 bases, leaving 11 bases between the germline ends. CDR1 is MNHEY and CDR2 is SMNVEV in the germline V gene (reference sequence). This CDR3 contains 13 residues. The CDR3 region is CASSPGGSGELFF. The CDR3 nucleotides read TGTGCCAGCAGCCCGGGGGGCTCCGGGGAGCTGTTTTTT.

The chain joins TRBV6-5 to TRBJ1-2; no clear D. Germline CDR1 MNHEY, CDR2 SVGAGI. The CDR3 spans 12 residues. V lost 7 bases to trimming and J lost 0 bases, with 6 bases between them. CDR3 protein: CASITANYGYTF. The DNA of the CDR3 is TGTGCCAGCATCACAGCTAACTATGGCTACACCTTC.

This clone was counted once. This chain connects TRBV7-8 to TRBJ1-5, with D maybe TRBD1 (5 bases). The ends were cut back, 10 bases at V and 7 bases at J, with 17 bases in the middle. Germline V gives CDR1 SGHVS, CDR2 FQNEAQ. The CDR3 sequence is 13 residues long. CDR3 DNA: TGTGCCACCCGGGGGGACGGAGACCAGCCCCAGCATTTT. This codes for CATRGDGDQPQHF. Combining the CDR3 with reference TRBV7-8 and TRBJ1-5 gives the whole variable domain GAGVSQSPRYKVAKRGQDVALRCDPISGHVSLFWYQQALGQGPEFLTYFQNEAQLDKSGLPSDRFFAERPEGSVSTLKIQRTQQEDSAVYLCATRGDGDQPQHFGDGTRLSIL.

This clone appeared a single time. The chain uses TRBV6-5 and TRBJ1-5; 7 positions match TRBD1. V lost 6 bases and J lost 2; bases outside the gene matches: 4. The CDR3 runs 14 residues. Per the germline V gene, CDR1 is MNHEY and CDR2 is SVGAGI. CDR3: CASRRQGGNQPQHF. DNA of the CDR3: TGTGCCAGCAGGCGACAGGGAGGCAATCAGCCCCAGCATTTT.

This clone was seen only a few times. The chain combines TRBV7-2 with TRBJ1-6; unclear D gene. Germline V gene data show CDR1 as SGHTA and CDR2 as FQGNSA. The CDR3 extends over 16 amino acids. V shed 2 bases and J shed 7 bases, with 15 bases lying between them. The CDR3 nucleotides are TGTGCCAGCAGCTTATCGCCGGGAAACGGGAATTCACCCCTCCACTTT. As protein: CASSLSPGNGNSPLHF.

This rearrangement joins TRBV7-8 to TRBJ1-2; TRBD1 aligns across 8 bases. The V segment lost 5 bases and the J segment 8 bases; nucleotides outside the gene matches: 4. CDR3 size: 12 residues. Germline CDR1 and CDR2: SGHVS and FQNEAQ. Written as DNA, the CDR3 is TGTGCCAGCAGCCTGACAGGGGTCGGCTACACCTTC. Amino acid sequence: CASSLTGVGYTF.

J is TRBJ1-6 and V is TRBV11-3, with TRBD1 matching over 7 bases. Germline V lookup: CDR1 SGHNT, CDR2 YENEEA. This CDR3 has 14 residues. Germline trimming cut 5 bases from V and 8 bases from J; bases unmatched to any gene: 6. CDR3 coding DNA: TGTGCCAGCAGCGAGACAGGGAAGGATTCACCCCTCCACTTT. Amino acid sequence: CASSETGKDSPLHF.

The chain uses TRBV5-1 and TRBJ1-3, with D possibly TRBD1 on 6 matching bases. The CDR3 extends over 18 amino acids. CDR1 and CDR2 (germline): SGHRS, YFSETQ. With 4 bases removed from V and 0 bases from J, the gap between germline ends came to 20 bases. CDR3 nucleotides: TGCGCCAGCAGCCCTGGACAGACCTCGATATTCTCTGGAAACACCATATATTTT. Its translation: CASSPGQTSIFSGNTIYF.

The chain combines TRBV3-1 (or the pseudogene TRBV3-2) with TRBJ2-5; 7 bases are a match to TRBD1. V trimming: 2 bases; J trimming: 7 bases; junction bases outside the gene matches: 7. Per germline, CDR1 LGHDT and CDR2 YNNKEL (reference sequence). The CDR3 length is 14 residues. CDR3 sequence reads: CASSQKGTVGTQYF. The DNA of the CDR3 is TGTGCCAGCAGCCAAAAAGGGACAGTAGGGACCCAGTACTTC.

The CDR3 DNA reads TGTGCCAGCAGTCTAGCGTCCTCTGGATCTGGGGCCAACGTCCTGACTTTC. Amino acids: CASSLASSGSGANVLTF. This sequence joins TRBV13 and TRBJ2-6, with a tentative D call TRBD2 (6 bases). Germline values: CDR1 PRHDT, CDR2 FYEKMQ (reference sequence). The CDR3 length is 17 residues. Trimming pared 6 bases from V and 1 base from J, leaving 16 bases between.

This rearrangement joins TRBV19 to TRBJ1-6; 8 positions match TRBD1. Germline assignment: CDR1 LNHDA and CDR2 SQIVND (reference sequence). CDR3 length: 15 residues. V lost 4 bases and J lost 5; bases outside the gene matches: 4. The CDR3 is CASSTGTGHNSPLHF. The CDR3 coding sequence is TGTGCCAGTAGTACAGGGACAGGACATAATTCACCCCTCCACTTT.

The V gene is TRBV6-5, the J gene TRBJ2-2, with no clear D. Germline CDR1 is MNHEY and CDR2 is SVGAGI. V was shortened by 2 bases and J by 5 bases, with 6 bases between the two germline ends. The CDR3 runs to 13 residues. CDR3 amino acids: CASSYDQTGELFF. CDR3 nucleotides: TGTGCCAGCAGTTACGACCAGACCGGGGAGCTGTTTTTT.

The rearrangement joins TRBV3-1 (or the pseudogene TRBV3-2) to TRBJ2-4; no clear D gene. Between the trimmed V and J ends, which lost 2 bases and 9 bases, there was a span of 14 bases. The CDR3 runs 14 residues. Germline V gives CDR1 LGHDT, CDR2 YNNKEL (reference sequence). The CDR3 protein is CASSQPPGRGIQYF. The DNA for the CDR3 is TGTGCCAGCAGCCAACCACCTGGACGAGGCATTCAGTACTTC.

The genes are TRBV6-5 and TRBJ2-7; D gene unclear. The V gene's germline CDR1 is MNHEY and CDR2 SVGAGI. The V gene lost 2 bases and the J gene lost 2 bases, with 7 bases spanning the gap. The CDR3 runs to 13 residues. The CDR3 region is CASSYNKAYEQYF. The CDR3 DNA sequence: TGTGCCAGCAGTTACAACAAAGCCTACGAGCAGTACTTC.

This chain joins TRBV11-2 and TRBJ1-4, with TRBD1 matching over 8 bases. The J segment lost 8 bases and the V segment lost 1 base, leaving 15 bases of the junction unmatched. Per the germline V gene, CDR1 is SGHAT and CDR2 is FQNNGV. The CDR3 extends over 18 amino acids. CDR3 coding DNA: TGTGCCAGCAGCTTAGCCCCGGTAACAGGGACAGGACGAGAAAAACTGTTTTTT. Translated: CASSLAPVTGTGREKLFF.